Each of the 17 T cell receptor beta chains below was sequenced from the same sample in a study of T cells after yellow fever vaccination. TCRdb redid the calling of the 5' RACE reads with MiXCR, one entry per CDR3 protein. The sample contains 450,000 to 600,000 distinct CDR3 sequences, approximately 15% of which appear only once. The material sequenced was PBMCs, taken on the day of the yellow fever booster vaccination. Receptors originate from a man between 25 and 39 years old who received the YFV17D yellow fever vaccine.

In this sample, this clonotype turned up a few times. The rearrangement uses TRBV28 and TRBJ1-6; D is unclear. The V and J ends lost 6 bases and 11 bases respectively, with 8 bases between them. The CDR3 is 11 residues long. Per the germline V gene, CDR1 is MDHEN and CDR2 is SYDVKM. CDR3 loop: CASSQEPPLHF. The DNA of the CDR3 is TGTGCCAGCAGCCAAGAACCACCCCTCCACTTT.

This clonotype was observed a handful of times. V and J are TRBV24-1 and TRBJ2-1; the D gene is possibly TRBD2 (6 bases). CDR3 length equals 15 residues. Deletions cut 8 bases from V and 4 bases from J, with 17 bases between. The germline gives CDR1 KGHDR, CDR2 SFDVKD. The CDR3, as DNA: TGTGCCACCAACTCCGGGACTGGACAATACAATGAGCAGTTCTTC. Encoded protein: CATNSGTGQYNEQFF.

Only a few counts were recorded for this clonotype. This chain links TRBV7-2 with TRBJ2-3; a weak D match, TRBD2 (6 bases). The germline V gene has CDR1 SGHTA and CDR2 FQGNSA. V lost 2 bases and J lost 5, with 14 bases in between. The CDR3 contains 15 residues. The CDR3 DNA reads as TGTGCCAGCAGCTTAAAGACTAGTGGGGGAGATACGCAGTATTTT. Translation gives CASSLKTSGGDTQYF.

V gene TRBV30 combines with J gene TRBJ2-3; 15 bases agree with TRBD2. The junction had 19 bases not matched to a gene; V was cut back by 5 bases and J by 4 bases. The CDR3 covers 20 residues. Germline CDR1 is GTSNPN and CDR2 is SVGIG (reference sequence). The CDR3 DNA sequence: TGTGCCTGGGACCCCTCGAGGACTAGCGGGAGGGAAGCCCTGCCAGATACGCAGTATTTT. Its translation is CAWDPSRTSGREALPDTQYF.

This clonotype was recorded a few times. This chain's CDR3 is CASSESADEQYF. CDR3 bases: TGTGCCAGCAGTGAATCCGCGGACGAGCAGTACTTC. V and J are TRBV25-1 and TRBJ2-7; D is uncertain. Germline V gene data show CDR1 as MGHDK and CDR2 as SYGVNS. The CDR3 runs 12 residues. The ends were cut back, 1 base at V and 5 bases at J, with 6 bases in the middle.

This chain joins TRBV12-3 or TRBV12-4 and TRBJ2-2; unclear D gene. V gave up 4 bases and J gave up 0 bases, with 12 bases separating them. The CDR3 has 16 amino acids. The CDR3 DNA reads TGTGCCAGCAGTTCCAATAGGAGATCGAACACCGGGGAGCTGTTTTTT. Translation: CASSSNRRSNTGELFF.

This clonotype turned up a few times. The V gene is TRBV27, the J gene TRBJ1-1, with D maybe TRBD1 (5 bases). Trimming removed 6 bases at V and 4 bases at J, with 12 bases between. This CDR3 region has 13 residues. Germline V gene data show CDR1 as MNHEY and CDR2 as SMNVEV (reference sequence). Here the CDR3 reads CASRRAGGTEAFF. The DNA of the CDR3 is TGTGCCAGCAGAAGAGCGGGGGGCACTGAAGCTTTCTTT.

The CDR3 nucleotides read TGTGCCAGCAGTTACGGGGACAGGGCCACTGAAGCTTTCTTT. This sequence encodes CASSYGDRATEAFF. V and J are TRBV6-5 and TRBJ1-1, with 9 bases aligning to TRBD1. V lost 2 bases, J lost 4 bases, and 2 bases stayed unmatched. Germline-derived CDR1 and CDR2 are MNHEY and SVGAGI. This CDR3 is 14 amino acids long.

This clonotype was detected ten times or more. V is TRBV27 and J is TRBJ2-2; perhaps D is TRBD1 or TRBD2 (6 bases each). This CDR3 is built from 16 residues. V lost 0 bases, J lost 1 base, and 9 bases lay in between. CDR1 MNHEY and CDR2 SMNVEV come from the germline V gene (reference sequence). CDR3 bases: TGTGCCAGCAGTTTATCGGGGGGCCTGAACACCGGGGAGCTGTTTTTT. Amino acid sequence: CASSLSGGLNTGELFF.

The sample holds a few counts of this clonotype. The V gene is TRBV18, the J gene TRBJ1-2; D ambiguous. The germline gives CDR1 KGHSH, CDR2 LQKENI. Between the trimmed V and J ends, which lost 2 bases and 3 bases, there was a span of 13 bases. CDR3 length equals 15 residues. The CDR3 sequence is CASSPAPEPYYGYTF. The CDR3 DNA follows: TGTGCCAGCTCACCAGCGCCAGAACCGTACTATGGCTACACCTTC. The full variable domain, its missing parts supplied by reference TRBV18 and TRBJ1-2, is NAGVMQNPRHLVRRRGQEARLRCSPMKGHSHVYWYRQLPEEGLKFMVYLQKENIIDESGMPKERFSAEFPKEGPSILRIQQVVRGDSAAYFCASSPAPEPYYGYTFGSGTRLTVV.

Only a few counts were recorded for this clonotype. The chain has TRBV5-1 and TRBJ2-7, with TRBD1 matching over 7 bases. Germline CDR1 reads SGHRS; CDR2 reads YFSETQ. With 1 base clipped from V and 6 bases from J, the junction kept 10 bases outside the gene matches. The CDR3 length is 15 residues. The CDR3 region has the DNA TGCGCCAGCAGCTTGAATATAGGGGCAGGGGGCGAGCAGTACTTC. It yields the protein CASSLNIGAGGEQYF.

This clonotype was found a few times. For the CDR3, the DNA is TGTGCCAGTAGTATAGATCGGGATAGCGGGAGGGCCGGGGGCAATGAGCAGTTCTTC. Translation: CASSIDRDSGRAGGNEQFF. J is TRBJ2-1 and V is TRBV19; 11 bases align to TRBD2. V was clipped by 0 bases and J by 6 bases; unmatched bases: 13. Germline V gives CDR1 LNHDA, CDR2 SQIVND (reference sequence). There are 19 residues in the CDR3.

The V call is TRBV6-2 or TRBV6-3, the J call TRBJ1-5, with D maybe TRBD1 (5 bases). The ends were cut back, 2 bases at V and 6 bases at J, with 11 bases in the middle. Germline V CDR1 and CDR2: MNHEY, SVGEGT. This CDR3 comprises 14 residues. The CDR3 sequence: CASSYQGNTQPQHF. Here the CDR3 DNA reads TGTGCCAGCAGTTACCAGGGTAACACTCAGCCCCAGCATTTT.

The chain couples TRBV3-1 to TRBJ2-7, with D perhaps TRBD2 (5 bases). Germline V gene sequence: CDR1 LGHDT, CDR2 YNNKEL (reference sequence). The ends were cut back, 0 bases at V and 5 bases at J, with 17 bases in the middle. CDR3 length: 16 residues. CDR3: CASSQDRKREWDEQYF. The CDR3 nucleotides are TGTGCCAGCAGCCAAGATCGGAAACGGGAATGGGACGAGCAGTACTTC.

This clonotype was recorded a few times. V is TRBV4-3 and J is TRBJ2-5; 7 nucleotides line up with TRBD2. Germline CDR1 is LGHNA and CDR2 is YSLEER. V shed 0 bases and J 5 bases; nucleotides not matched to a gene: 12. This CDR3 has 17 amino acids. CDR3 sequence: CASSQDPTWGGSETQYF. For the CDR3, the DNA is TGCGCCAGCAGCCAAGATCCCACATGGGGGGGATCGGAGACCCAGTACTTC.

The V and J genes are TRBV11-3 and TRBJ2-1, with 13 bases aligning to TRBD2. Losses at the gene ends were 5 bases for V and 6 bases for J; bases not matched to a gene: 4. Germline V gene sequence: CDR1 SGHNT, CDR2 YENEEA. The CDR3 spans 15 residues. The CDR3 DNA is TGTGCCAGCAGCGGGACTAGCGGGGATTTCAATGAGCAGTTCTTC. Protein product: CASSGTSGDFNEQFF.

This clonotype was picked up a small number of times. This chain connects TRBV5-1 to TRBJ2-3, with TRBD2 matching over 14 bases. The V and J ends lost 3 bases and 0 bases, in that order; junction bases with no gene match: 6. The length of the CDR3 is 18 residues. Germline CDR1 and CDR2: SGHRS and YFSETQ. The CDR3 DNA sequence: TGCGCCAGCAGCTACGGGACTAGCGGGAGCCGAAGCACAGATACGCAGTATTTT. Amino acid sequence: CASSYGTSGSRSTDTQYF. The full variable domain, with the rest looked up from reference TRBV5-1 and TRBJ2-3, is KAGVTQTPRYLIKTRGQQVTLSCSPISGHRSVSWYQQTPGQGLQFLFEYFSETQRNKGNFPGRFSGRQFSNSRSEMNVSTLELGDSALYLCASSYGTSGSRSTDTQYFGPGTRLTVL.